The T cell receptor (beta chain) under discussion was sequenced for a study of blood T cell repertoires in COVID-19 (TCRdb year 2020). With respect to the entire study: Collaborator samples came from the United States, Italy and Spain and covered acute and convalescent phases of COVID-19. Deeply sampled blood TCRbeta repertoires from subjects exposed to, actively infected with, or recovered from COVID-19 were included in the dataset. Samples came from the ongoing ImmuneRACE study (first 160 participants) plus 1,254 subjects from 6 global collaborators. The material from the prospective study consisted of cDNA or gDNA derived from T cells, B-cell-depleted T cells, or PBMCs. The repertoires were made available in a free public database intended to serve as a resource for research on the immune response to SARS-CoV-2. Nearly every sample came with metadata listing a de-identified subject ID, COVID-19 status, age in years and sex. Where available, HLA class I and class II types were obtained from metadata supplied by the sample provider rather than from assay-based typing.

Beyond this particular receptor, the publication reports: Clinical and demographic metadata were provided uncurated, with the amount varying by source and participant.

TCRbeta CDR3 regions were amplified from genomic DNA using the immunoSEQ Assay, a bias-controlled multiplex PCR. Per the original workflow: The number of nucleated cells in each sample was estimated by amplification of reference gene primers within the assay. To quantify the absolute abundance of each unique TCRbeta CDR3 rearrangement, sequence reads were collapsed and filtered. For each sample, productive Simpson clonality was calculated as the square root of Simpson's diversity index across productive rearrangements. Here the immuneACCESS table is served through TCRdb, limited to in-frame sequences with V and J called. Missing clones are a known gap in these copies; in checked studies unresolved V genes cover under half, and the rest lacks a known reason. The V and J calls and clone size were taken over from that table, and D and trimming were inferred from the DNA. This sample holds approximately 240,000 clones; approximately 86% were observed only once. The ten largest clones take up over 1% of the sample.

The CDR3 runs 15 residues from the cysteine to the phenylalanine. Just the 45-base CDR3 DNA is kept, in frame starting at base 1. The junction shows trimming of 0 bases on V and 5 bases on J, and the gene matches do not reach 3 bases of it. CDR1 and CDR2 (SEHNR, FQNEAQ) derive from the germline V gene (reference sequence). On this clone itself: Its antigen is still unknown. No quality values exist for individual bases; no much larger clone is one base distant.

One collaborating source in Seattle enrolled patients while the patients were actively infected and followed the patients over time throughout the course of disease. Each collaborating institution followed its own protocols to collect whole blood in K2EDTA tubes. Collaborator samples were shipped for TCRbeta analysis as frozen whole blood, isolated PBMCs, or DNA extracted from either sample type. The chain joins TRBV7-9 to TRBJ2-1; 8 central nucleotides agree with TRBD2. The specimen sequenced was peripheral blood. The receptor was derived from a woman younger than 45 with COVID-19, enrolled during active disease. The CDR3 reads as follows: CASSLASGVNNEQFF. The sequenced DNA is TGTGCCAGCAGCTTAGCTAGCGGGGTCAACAATGAGCAGTTCTTC.